This TCR beta chain was retrieved from a study of cytomegalovirus exposure and HLA in healthy donors. PCR employed 60 Vbeta and 13 Jbeta primers. Sequencing used immunoSEQ multiplex PCR; TCRdb keeps in-frame clones, though not all of them. The data hold over 150,000 clones, with about 64% observed a single time. Only a few counts were recorded for this clone. The length of the CDR3 is 15 residues. J gave up 6 bases and V 4 bases, and 7 bases lay outside the gene matches. The germline V gene has CDR1 SGHNT and CDR2 YYREEE (reference sequence). The material sequenced was PBMCs. The origin of this receptor is a man in his forties or fifties in good health and CMV-seronegative. This rearrangement joins TRBV5-4 to TRBJ2-7, with 13 bases fitting TRBD2. CDR3 amino acids: CASSGTSGGASEQYF. CDR3 nucleotides: TGTGCCAGCAGCGGCACTAGCGGGGGGGCGTCCGAGCAGTACTTC. Together with reference TRBV5-4 and TRBJ2-7, the CDR3 gives the full variable domain: ETGVTQSPTHLIKTRGQQVTLRCSSQSGHNTVSWYQQALGQGPQFIFQYYREEENGRGNFPPRFSGLQFPNYSSELNVNALELDDSALYLCASSGTSGGASEQYFGPGTRLTVT.